This TCR beta chain stems from a study of blood T cell repertoires in COVID-19. Turning to the study itself: Acute-phase and convalescent COVID-19 samples originated in the United States, Italy and Spain. PBMCs, B-cell-depleted T cells, or T cells were the source of the cDNA or gDNA that made up the material.

Methods used by the authors: It was from reference gene primer amplification that nucleated cell counts were estimated. TCRdb's copy holds only in-frame clones and misses some; the assay was immunoSEQ multiplex PCR. V and J calls and clone size are as listed in that table; D and trimming were resolved from the DNA. The repertoire consists of under 150,000 clones, with around 76% occurring once and the leading ten covering roughly 4.2%. Losses at the gene ends were 3 bases for V and 0 bases for J; bases not matched to a gene: 14. Germline-derived CDR1 and CDR2 are GTSNPN and SVGIG (reference sequence). The length of the CDR3 is 18 residues.

This chain links TRBV30 with TRBJ1-2; 9 positions agree with TRBD1. The sequenced sample was peripheral blood. The clonotype originates from a man in his sixties with acute or convalescent COVID-19. The CDR3 loop reads CAWRGRHGTGISNYGYTF. The CDR3 nucleotides read TGTGCCTGGAGGGGCCGTCACGGGACAGGGATCTCTAACTATGGCTACACCTTC.